The 16 T cell receptor beta chains below all came from one sample that was sequenced in a study of blood T cell repertoires in COVID-19. Repertoires were generated with immunoSEQ multiplex PCR, while TCRdb's copy carries only in-frame clones and drops some. The profile covers 200,000 to 250,000 clones, with 87% appearing a single time and 2% to 3% taken by the ten largest. Sequencing used PBMCs or T cells enriched from blood (not recorded which). Every receptor here comes from a woman in her thirties with acute COVID-19.

The chain is built from TRBV4-1 and TRBJ2-5; no reliable D call. The V end lost 0 bases, the J end lost 1 base, and 6 bases lay between the germline ends. Germline lookup yields CDR1 MGHRA and CDR2 YSYEKL. CDR3 length: 14 residues. The CDR3 reads CASSQDYAQETQYF. CDR3 nucleotide sequence: TGCGCCAGCAGCCAAGACTACGCCCAAGAGACCCAGTACTTC.

A few counts support this clone. The chain recombines TRBV27 with TRBJ1-5; D gene uncertain. The CDR3 sequence is 14 residues long. The V end was cut by 8 bases, the J end by 0 bases, with 11 bases between. CDR1 is MNHEY and CDR2 is SMNVEV in the germline V gene (reference sequence). CDR3 protein: CASSERNSNQPQHF. CDR3 coding DNA: TGTGCCAGCTCAGAGAGGAATAGCAATCAGCCCCAGCATTTT.

The V gene is TRBV19, the J gene TRBJ1-3; D unclear. V lost 3 bases and J lost 0, with 6 bases in between. Per germline, CDR1 LNHDA and CDR2 SQIVND (reference sequence). The CDR3 totals 14 residues. CDR3 bases: TGTGCCAGTAGTATGGCCCTCTCTGGAAACACCATATATTTT. It yields the protein CASSMALSGNTIYF. Variable domain in full (rest from reference TRBV19 and TRBJ1-3): DGGITQSPKYLFRKEGQNVTLSCEQNLNHDAMYWYRQDPGQGLRLIYYSQIVNDFQKGDIAEGYSVSREKKESFPLTVTSAQKNPTAFYLCASSMALSGNTIYFGEGSWLTVV.

This clone was seen just once. The chain carries TRBV5-5 and TRBJ1-1; 8 bases are shared with TRBD1. The trim removed 3 bases at V and 4 bases at J, leaving 8 bases unmatched. Germline loops: CDR1 SGHKS, CDR2 YYEKEE (reference sequence). The CDR3 sequence is 15 residues long. The CDR3 DNA is TGTGCCAGCAGCTGGGTGACAGGACAGGGCACTGAAGCTTTCTTT. Amino acid sequence: CASSWVTGQGTEAFF.

This chain links TRBV7-2 with TRBJ2-1, with TRBD2 matching 7 bases. The CDR3 totals 15 residues. Germline CDR1 and CDR2: SGHTA and FQGNSA. Trimming cost V 1 base and J 8 bases; bases outside gene matches: 8. CDR3 region: CASSLVSGEDDEQFF. The CDR3 DNA sequence: TGTGCCAGCAGCTTAGTGAGCGGGGAGGATGATGAGCAGTTCTTC. The full variable domain, with the rest looked up from reference TRBV7-2 and TRBJ2-1, is GAGVSQSPSNKVTEKGKDVELRCDPISGHTALYWYRQSLGQGLEFLIYFQGNSAPDKSGLPSDRFSAERTGGSVSTLTIQRTQQEDSAVYLCASSLVSGEDDEQFFGPGTRLTVL.

The chain recombines TRBV27 with TRBJ2-7; 7 bases align to TRBD1. With V trimmed by 5 bases and J by 3 bases, 10 bases remained unmatched. The CDR3 runs to 15 residues. The V gene's germline CDR1 is MNHEY and CDR2 SMNVEV (reference sequence). The CDR3 DNA reads as TGTGCCAGCAGTCCCCCCCCGACAGGGATCTACGAGCAGTACTTC. As protein: CASSPPPTGIYEQYF.

V gene TRBV7-9 combines with J gene TRBJ2-7, with a possible D match to TRBD1 (6 bases). The CDR3 covers 14 residues. Germline CDR1 SEHNR, CDR2 FQNEAQ (reference sequence). The ends were cut back, 5 bases at V and 6 bases at J, with 17 bases in the middle. The CDR3 spells CASSPGAQTPEQYF. The CDR3 nucleotides read TGTGCCAGCAGCCCAGGGGCACAAACCCCCGAGCAGTACTTC.

The gene calls are TRBV11-2 and TRBJ2-1; D is unclear. Trimming removed 7 bases at V and 5 bases at J, with 9 bases between. CDR3 length equals 12 residues. Looked up from germline, CDR1 is SGHAT and CDR2 is FQNNGV. This CDR3 is CASTGLNNEQFF. The CDR3 nucleotides read TGTGCCAGCACAGGCCTCAACAATGAGCAGTTCTTC. The full variable domain, rest sourced from reference TRBV11-2 and TRBJ2-1, is EAGVAQSPRYKIIEKRQSVAFWCNPISGHATLYWYQQILGQGPKLLIQFQNNGVVDDSQLPKDRFSAERLKGVDSTLKIQPAKLEDSAVYLCASTGLNNEQFFGPGTRLTVL.

The chain joins TRBV27 to TRBJ1-3; tentatively, D is TRBD1 (6 bases). Trimming removed 5 bases at V and 0 bases at J, with 23 bases between. From germline, CDR1 is MNHEY and CDR2 SMNVEV (reference sequence). The CDR3 runs 19 residues. In DNA, the CDR3 is TGTGCCAGCAGTCCTCACGGCTTAATTCTACAGGGCTCTGGAAACACCATATATTTT. This encodes CASSPHGLILQGSGNTIYF.

The rearrangement uses TRBV15 and TRBJ1-5; 7 bases agree with TRBD1. Germline lookup yields CDR1 LNHNV and CDR2 YYDKDF (reference sequence). Trimming cost V 2 bases and J 7 bases; bases outside gene matches: 8. CDR3 length: 15 residues. The CDR3 sequence is CATSRLTGARQPQHF. DNA for the CDR3: TGTGCCACCAGCAGACTTACAGGGGCCCGGCAGCCCCAGCATTTT.

The chain carries TRBV30 and TRBJ1-2; D possibly corresponds to TRBD1 (6 bases). The CDR3 contains 13 residues. The germline CDR1 and CDR2 sequences are GTSNPN and SVGIG (reference sequence). V was clipped by 1 base and J by 2 bases, with 8 bases between them. The CDR3 DNA sequence: TGTGCCTGGAGTGGACAGGAGAACTATGGCTACACCTTC. This encodes CAWSGQENYGYTF. The variable domain in full, with the rest retrieved from reference TRBV30 and TRBJ1-2, is SQTIHQWPATLVQPVGSPLSLECTVEGTSNPNLYWYRQAAGRGLQLLFYSVGIGQISSEVPQNLSASRPQDRQFILSSKKLLLSDSGFYLCAWSGQENYGYTFGSGTRLTVV.

This clone was detected only once. The chain carries TRBV28 and TRBJ1-2; 7 nucleotides align to TRBD1. V trimming: 1 base; J trimming: 3 bases; junction bases outside the gene matches: 2. Germline CDR1 is MDHEN and CDR2 is SYDVKM. The CDR3 runs to 14 residues. The CDR3 protein is CASSLLQGDYGYTF. DNA of the CDR3: TGTGCCAGCAGTTTATTGCAGGGGGACTATGGCTACACCTTC.

The chain couples TRBV4-1 to TRBJ2-1, with 7 positions matching TRBD1. The CDR3 length is 20 residues. V dropped 2 bases and J dropped 4; count of bases not matched to a gene: 20. Germline CDR1 reads MGHRA; CDR2 reads YSYEKL. CDR3 nucleotides: TGCGCCAGCAGCCAACGGCGTGGGCGGACAGGCGAAGCTCAATACAATGAGCAGTTCTTC. It is translated as CASSQRRGRTGEAQYNEQFF.

The CDR3 protein is CASRTGNANTGELFF. CDR3 bases: TGTGCCAGCAGGACAGGGAACGCGAACACCGGGGAGCTGTTTTTT. This chain joins TRBV3-1 (or the pseudogene TRBV3-2) and TRBJ2-2; TRBD1 aligns across 7 bases. The CDR3 contains 15 residues. The J segment lost 0 bases and the V segment lost 6 bases, leaving 4 bases of the junction unmatched. Germline V gene lookup returns CDR1 LGHDT and CDR2 YNNKEL (reference sequence).

This chain links TRBV6-5 with TRBJ1-2, with 7 bases fitting TRBD1. V lost 6 bases to trimming and J lost 4 bases; unmatched junction nucleotides: 11. The CDR3 is 15 residues long. The V gene's germline CDR1 is MNHEY and CDR2 SVGAGI. Here the CDR3 DNA reads TGTGCCAGCAGGGTCTGGACAGGTTTATTCTATGGCTACACCTTC. This sequence encodes CASRVWTGLFYGYTF.

The chain uses TRBV27 and TRBJ2-1; 12 nucleotides match TRBD2. From germline, CDR1 is MNHEY and CDR2 SMNVEV (reference sequence). The J segment lost 2 bases and the V segment lost 5 bases, leaving 7 bases of the junction unmatched. The CDR3 length is 17 residues. The CDR3 is CASSPRTSGVTYNEQFF. The CDR3 DNA follows: TGTGCCAGCAGTCCCAGGACTAGCGGGGTGACCTACAATGAGCAGTTCTTC.